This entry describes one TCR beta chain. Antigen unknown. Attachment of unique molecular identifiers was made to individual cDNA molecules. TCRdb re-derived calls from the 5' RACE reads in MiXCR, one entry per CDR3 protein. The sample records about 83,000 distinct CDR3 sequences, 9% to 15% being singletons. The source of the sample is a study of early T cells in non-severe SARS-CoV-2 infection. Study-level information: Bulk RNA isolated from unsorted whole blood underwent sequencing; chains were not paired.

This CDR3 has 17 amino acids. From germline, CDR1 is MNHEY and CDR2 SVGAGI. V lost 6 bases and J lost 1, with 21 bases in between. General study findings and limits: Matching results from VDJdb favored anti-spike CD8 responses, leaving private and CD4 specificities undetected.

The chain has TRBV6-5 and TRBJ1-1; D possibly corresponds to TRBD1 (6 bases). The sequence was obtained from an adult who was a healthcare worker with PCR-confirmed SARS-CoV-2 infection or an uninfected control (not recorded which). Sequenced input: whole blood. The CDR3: CASSSVRAGVKNTEAFF. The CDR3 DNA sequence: TGTGCCAGCAGCTCCGTCAGGGCAGGGGTGAAGAACACTGAAGCTTTCTTT.